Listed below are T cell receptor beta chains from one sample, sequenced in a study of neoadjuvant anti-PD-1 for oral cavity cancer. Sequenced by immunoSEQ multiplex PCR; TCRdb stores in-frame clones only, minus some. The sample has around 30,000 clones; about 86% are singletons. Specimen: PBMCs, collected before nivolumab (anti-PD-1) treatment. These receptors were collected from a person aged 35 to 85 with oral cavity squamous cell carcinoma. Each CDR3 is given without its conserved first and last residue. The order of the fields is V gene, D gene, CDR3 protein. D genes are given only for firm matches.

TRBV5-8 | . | ASSPRQYQETQY
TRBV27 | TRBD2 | ASSPQRGGNTGELF
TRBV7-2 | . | ASSLRHHTGELF
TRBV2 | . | ASDGTDYGYT
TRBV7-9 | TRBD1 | ASSLGGQGYDEQF
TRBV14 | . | ASSQGGAGEKLF
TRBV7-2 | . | ASSSGWGSVEQY
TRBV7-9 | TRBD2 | ASSSQRGTRDQETQY
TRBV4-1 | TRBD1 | ASSQVWTGGYEQY
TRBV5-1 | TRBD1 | ASSSGQGFGGGYT
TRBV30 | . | AWRDKGHEKLF
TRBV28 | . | ASSSPSGGNQPQH
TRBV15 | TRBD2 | ATSGRTSGGTETQY
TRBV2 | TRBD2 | ASSGSSGGDTQY
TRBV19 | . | ASSMTHGYT
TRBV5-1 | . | ASRDGTEVPTGELF
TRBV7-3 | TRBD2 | ASSLSSGGALGNEQF
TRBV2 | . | ASRWGGNEQF
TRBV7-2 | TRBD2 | ASSLTGGGGVSYNEQF
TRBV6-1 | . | ASSGQQQETQY
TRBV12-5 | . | ASGPRGVQETQY
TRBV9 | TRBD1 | ASSFTDRVNTGELF
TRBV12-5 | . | ASGFPIQNTGELF
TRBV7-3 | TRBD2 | ASSLKVAGGTQY
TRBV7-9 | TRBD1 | ASSLGQVVTGELF
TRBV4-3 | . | ASSQERGGTEAF